Listed below are T cell receptor beta chains from one sample, sequenced in a study of response to subunit inactivated influenza vaccine. One entry per CDR3 protein results from TCRdb running MiXCR on the RT-PCR reads. The sample records 500,000 or so distinct CDR3 sequences, 16% being singletons. The specimen was CD4+ T cells sorted from PBMCs, collected roughly 24 months after vaccination. The receptors shown here come from a man between 50 and 69 years old who received an inactivated influenza vaccine. CDR3s include the opening cysteine and the closing phenylalanine or tryptophan. D genes are given only for firm matches. Only some rows state a clone size, as once, few, many or a class for expanded clones.

d_call	v_call	clone_size	j_call	cdr3_aa	cdr3_nt
TRBD2	TRBV4-3	.	TRBJ2-2	CASSQGTSGTYTGELFF	TGCGCCAGCAGCCAAGGGACTAGCGGGACGTACACCGGGGAGCTGTTTTTT
TRBD2	TRBV4-3	few	TRBJ2-1	CASSQDGGSGGAPRNEQFF	TGCGCCAGCAGCCAAGATGGGGGCAGCGGGGGGGCCCCTCGTAATGAGCAGTTCTTC
TRBD2	TRBV5-1	.	TRBJ2-1	CASSLEGLAGGLWNEQFF	TGCGCCAGCAGCTTGGAGGGACTAGCGGGAGGGCTTTGGAATGAGCAGTTCTTC
.	TRBV5-1	few	TRBJ2-3	CASSLAWVVRADTQYF	TGCGCCAGCAGCTTGGCCTGGGTGGTCAGGGCAGATACGCAGTATTTT
.	TRBV29-1	.	TRBJ2-5	CSVYHREGETQYF	TGCAGCGTCTACCACAGGGAGGGAGAGACCCAGTACTTC
.	TRBV4-3	few	TRBJ2-3	CASSRLALGGTDTQYF	TGCGCCAGCAGCCGACTTGCCTTGGGGGGCACAGATACGCAGTATTTT
.	TRBV11-2	few	TRBJ2-3	CASSLGRGNRQYF	TGTGCCAGCAGCTTAGGCCGGGGCAATAGGCAGTATTTT
.	TRBV7-8	.	TRBJ2-7	CASTLRTSGPYEQYF	TGTGCCAGCACCCTACGGACCTCGGGGCCCTACGAGCAGTACTTC
TRBD2	TRBV7-3	.	TRBJ2-7	CASSLIAGDEQYF	TGTGCCAGCAGCTTAATAGCGGGAGACGAGCAGTACTTC
.	TRBV19	.	TRBJ2-1	CASSSLSGPLSSYNEQFF	TGTGCCAGTAGTTCTCTCAGCGGGCCCCTAAGCTCCTACAATGAGCAGTTCTTC
.	TRBV5-6	.	TRBJ1-3	CASHRISGNTIYF	TGTGCCAGCCACAGGATCTCTGGAAACACCATATATTTT
.	TRBV6-1	many	TRBJ2-7	CATTSDTSREQYF	TGTGCCACGACCTCTGACACATCCAGAGAGCAGTACTTC
TRBD1	TRBV2	.	TRBJ2-3	CASSGQGGFGDTQYF	TGTGCCAGCAGTGGACAGGGGGGGTTTGGAGATACGCAGTATTTT
.	TRBV6-2/TRBV6-3	.	TRBJ2-7	CDSSTDYEQYF	TGTGACAGCAGTACCGACTACGAGCAGTACTTC
TRBD1	TRBV12-3/TRBV12-4	few	TRBJ1-4	CASSATQGASEKLFF	TGTGCCAGCAGTGCAACACAGGGGGCAAGTGAAAAACTGTTTTTT
.	TRBV12-3/TRBV12-4	few	TRBJ2-1	CASTRGGGRNEQFF	TGTGCCAGCACCCGGGGAGGAGGCCGCAATGAGCAGTTCTTC
TRBD1	TRBV7-2	few	TRBJ1-3	CASSYRTGGSGNTIYF	TGTGCCAGCAGCTATCGGACAGGCGGTTCTGGAAACACCATATATTTT
TRBD1	TRBV10-3	.	TRBJ1-1	CAISESGQRNTEAFF	TGTGCCATCAGTGAGTCGGGACAGAGGAACACTGAAGCTTTCTTT
.	TRBV4-1	.	TRBJ2-7	CASSDARGYEQYF	TGCGCCAGCAGCGATGCGCGGGGCTACGAGCAGTACTTC
.	TRBV10-3	.	TRBJ1-1	CATNRDVKSEAFF	TGTGCCACCAACAGGGACGTGAAGTCTGAAGCTTTCTTT
.	TRBV7-2	.	TRBJ2-7	CASSLARGGRTYSYEQYF	TGTGCCAGCAGCTTAGCCCGGGGCGGGCGCACCTACTCCTACGAGCAGTACTTC
.	TRBV29-1	few	TRBJ1-1	CSVGAPNTEAFF	TGCAGCGTGGGGGCCCCGAACACTGAAGCTTTCTTT
TRBD1	TRBV7-6	.	TRBJ1-1	CASSTRTGAGTEAFF	TGTGCCAGCAGCACCCGGACAGGGGCCGGCACTGAAGCTTTCTTT
.	TRBV18	.	TRBJ2-7	CASSPQGRSSYEQYF	TGTGCCAGCTCACCACAAGGACGGAGCTCCTACGAGCAGTACTTC
.	TRBV19	few	TRBJ2-2	CASSIRVSGELFF	TGTGCCAGTAGTATAAGGGTCTCCGGGGAGCTGTTTTTT
.	TRBV18	few	TRBJ1-2	CASSPTVNGYTF	TGTGCCAGCTCACCTACGGTGAATGGCTACACCTTC
.	TRBV4-3	.	TRBJ2-1	CASSPQVASNEQFF	TGCGCCAGCAGCCCTCAGGTCGCCTCCAATGAGCAGTTCTTC
.	TRBV6-1	many	TRBJ1-1	CASSEGGLNTEAFF	TGTGCCAGCAGTGAAGGGGGATTGAACACTGAAGCTTTCTTT
TRBD1	TRBV3-1	.	TRBJ1-6	CATREDRDNSPLHF	TGTGCCACCCGGGAGGACAGGGACAATTCACCCCTCCACTTT
TRBD1	TRBV10-3	many	TRBJ2-1	CASRIETGNEQFF	TGTGCCAGCAGGATCGAGACAGGGAATGAGCAGTTCTTC
.	TRBV7-8	.	TRBJ2-3	CASSFIHTDTQYF	TGTGCCAGCAGCTTCATCCACACAGATACGCAGTATTTT
.	TRBV3-1	.	TRBJ1-4	CASSLSGGKLFF	TGTGCCAGCAGCCTGTCGGGGGGAAAACTGTTTTTT
.	TRBV19	.	TRBJ1-6	CASSIALKGVNSPLHF	TGTGCCAGTAGTATAGCCCTCAAGGGGGTTAACTCACCCCTCCACTTT
.	TRBV10-3	many	TRBJ2-1	CAISEGQSPNEQFF	TGTGCCATCAGTGAGGGACAGAGCCCCAATGAGCAGTTCTTC
.	TRBV5-1	few	TRBJ2-4	CASSPGHTLVSKNIQYF	TGCGCCAGCAGCCCAGGACATACCCTGGTGTCCAAAAACATTCAGTACTTC
TRBD1	TRBV5-1	.	TRBJ2-3	CASSPTGGSADTQYF	TGCGCCAGCAGCCCGACAGGGGGATCCGCAGATACGCAGTATTTT
TRBD2	TRBV20-1	many	TRBJ2-3	CSARGLTSGGSDTQYF	TGCAGTGCTAGAGGCCTAACTAGCGGGGGGTCAGATACGCAGTATTTT
.	TRBV12-3/TRBV12-4	.	TRBJ2-3	CASCRGRTDTQYF	TGTGCCAGCTGTCGAGGCCGCACAGATACGCAGTATTTT
TRBD2	TRBV6-4	few	TRBJ2-7	CASSYPWTSGNSYEQYF	TGTGCCAGCAGCTACCCCTGGACTAGCGGGAACTCCTACGAGCAGTACTTC
.	TRBV6-2/TRBV6-3	few	TRBJ1-2	CASSYSSYGYTF	TGTGCCAGCAGTTACTCCAGTTATGGCTACACCTTC
.	TRBV4-2	few	TRBJ2-1	CASSQVVGRNNEQFF	TGTGCCAGCAGCCAAGTAGTGGGACGGAACAATGAGCAGTTCTTC
TRBD2	TRBV20-1	.	TRBJ2-3	CTARDMRGRATDTQYF	TGCACTGCTAGAGATATGCGCGGGAGGGCCACTGATACGCAGTATTTT
TRBD2	TRBV11-2	.	TRBJ2-7	CASSRTSDYEQYF	TGTGCCAGCAGCCGTACTAGCGACTACGAGCAGTACTTC
TRBD2	TRBV12-3/TRBV12-4	few	TRBJ2-2	CASSFPSGSGNTGELFF	TGTGCCAGCAGTTTTCCCAGCGGGAGCGGGAACACCGGGGAGCTGTTTTTT
.	TRBV12-3/TRBV12-4	.	TRBJ1-1	CASSLAVLEAFF	TGTGCCAGCAGTTTAGCGGTGTTAGAGGCTTTCTTT
.	TRBV4-1	many	TRBJ2-1	CASSQEIVSLYEQFF	TGCGCCAGCAGCCAAGAGATAGTTAGCCTGTATGAGCAGTTCTTC
TRBD1	TRBV7-9	few	TRBJ1-1	CASSLGTGNAEAFF	TGTGCCAGCAGCTTAGGGACAGGGAACGCTGAAGCTTTCTTT
.	TRBV5-5	.	TRBJ2-7	CARSFGVPYEQYF	TGTGCCAGGAGCTTTGGGGTACCCTACGAGCAGTACTTC
TRBD1	TRBV4-2	many	TRBJ2-2	CASRTGDSWGGELFF	TGTGCCAGCAGGACAGGGGATTCATGGGGCGGGGAGCTGTTTTTT
TRBD1	TRBV6-2/TRBV6-3	.	TRBJ1-2	CASSPFTDRNYGYTF	TGTGCCAGCAGCCCTTTCACGGACAGGAACTATGGCTACACCTTC
TRBD1	TRBV4-3	.	TRBJ1-3	CASSPTPGGPGNTIYF	TGCGCCAGCAGCCCTACCCCAGGGGGACCAGGAAACACCATATATTTT
.	TRBV11-2	.	TRBJ2-2	CASSLLPVGAGTGELFF	TGTGCCAGCAGCTTATTGCCGGTGGGCGCCGGCACCGGGGAGCTGTTTTTT
TRBD2	TRBV18	.	TRBJ2-3	CASSSWTSGRADTQYF	TGTGCCAGCTCATCCTGGACTAGCGGGAGAGCCGATACGCAGTATTTT
.	TRBV5-1	.	TRBJ2-1	CASSLGQGDEQFF	TGCGCCAGCAGCTTGGGTCAGGGAGATGAGCAGTTCTTC
TRBD2	TRBV2	few	TRBJ2-1	CASTGLAGGAEQFF	TGTGCCAGCACAGGACTAGCGGGAGGTGCTGAGCAGTTCTTC
.	TRBV9	.	TRBJ2-2	CASSAGLPSGELFF	TGTGCCAGCAGCGCCGGACTTCCGTCCGGGGAGCTGTTTTTT
TRBD2	TRBV14	.	TRBJ2-1	CASSPSGRHLRMVQFF	TGTGCCAGCAGCCCTAGCGGGAGGCACCTGAGGATGGTGCAGTTCTTC
.	TRBV5-6	.	TRBJ1-1	CASSLVSVTEAFF	TGTGCCAGCAGCTTGGTGAGCGTCACTGAAGCTTTCTTT
.	TRBV2	.	TRBJ2-6	CASSVFRPSFLSGANVLTF	TGTGCCAGCAGTGTCTTTCGACCAAGCTTCCTCTCTGGGGCCAACGTCCTGACTTTC
.	TRBV7-2	.	TRBJ2-7	CASSLQGDGEQYF	TGTGCCAGCAGCTTACAAGGGGACGGCGAGCAGTACTTC